These 4 T cell receptor beta chains were all obtained from the same sample, sequenced in a study of cytomegalovirus exposure and HLA in healthy donors (dated by TCRdb to 2015 to 2018). Libraries were made using the immunoSEQ multiplex PCR assay. For the multiplex PCR, a mixture combining 60 forward primers for TCR Vbeta segments and 13 reverse primers for TCR Jbeta segments was used. The source is immuneACCESS, and TCRdb retained only in-frame sequences with V and J called. Part of the clones is not carried over; for the studies checked, unresolved V genes explain less than half of this, and the remainder is unexplained. The sample contains approximately 80,000 clones, around three fifths of them found a single time. 15% of the sample rests with the top ten. The sample comprised PBMCs. The receptors were sampled from a middle-aged woman in good health and CMV-seropositive.

This clone was recorded a few times. This rearrangement joins TRBV18 to TRBJ2-3; the match to TRBD1 covers 7 bases. The J segment lost 1 base and the V segment lost 2 bases, leaving 12 bases of the junction unmatched. Germline V gives CDR1 KGHSH, CDR2 LQKENI. The CDR3 contains 18 residues. The CDR3 DNA reads TGTGCCAGCTCACCAAGTATGCCAGGGGGTTCTGGCACAGATACGCAGTATTTT. Translated, it gives CASSPSMPGGSGTDTQYF.

CDR3 nucleotides: TGTGCCAGCAGTAGGTCCGGGTCGAATACCTACGAGCAGTACTTC. Translating it yields CASSRSGSNTYEQYF. The chain carries TRBV11-1 and TRBJ2-7; D unresolved. Germline V gene lookup returns CDR1 SGHAT and CDR2 FQDESV (reference sequence). The CDR3 has 15 residues. The V gene lost 6 bases and the J gene lost 2 bases, with 17 bases spanning the gap.

This clone was seen a few times. This chain links TRBV15 with TRBJ2-5; 9 nucleotides line up with TRBD2. Germline V gives CDR1 LNHNV, CDR2 YYDKDF (reference sequence). V trimming: 1 base; J trimming: 7 bases; junction bases outside the gene matches: 10. This CDR3 comprises 16 residues. The chain's CDR3 is CATSRGWASGTGTQYF. In DNA, the CDR3 is TGTGCCACCAGCAGAGGATGGGCTAGCGGGACTGGGACCCAGTACTTC.

This clone was seen ten or more times. V and J are TRBV5-1 and TRBJ2-1; D unresolved. CDR1 is SGHRS and CDR2 is YFSETQ in the germline V gene. V lost 7 bases to trimming and J lost 0 bases, with 11 bases between them. The CDR3 contains 14 residues. The CDR3 DNA is TGCGCCAGCCGTCTATTGAGCTCCTACAATGAGCAGTTCTTC. Its translation: CASRLLSSYNEQFF.